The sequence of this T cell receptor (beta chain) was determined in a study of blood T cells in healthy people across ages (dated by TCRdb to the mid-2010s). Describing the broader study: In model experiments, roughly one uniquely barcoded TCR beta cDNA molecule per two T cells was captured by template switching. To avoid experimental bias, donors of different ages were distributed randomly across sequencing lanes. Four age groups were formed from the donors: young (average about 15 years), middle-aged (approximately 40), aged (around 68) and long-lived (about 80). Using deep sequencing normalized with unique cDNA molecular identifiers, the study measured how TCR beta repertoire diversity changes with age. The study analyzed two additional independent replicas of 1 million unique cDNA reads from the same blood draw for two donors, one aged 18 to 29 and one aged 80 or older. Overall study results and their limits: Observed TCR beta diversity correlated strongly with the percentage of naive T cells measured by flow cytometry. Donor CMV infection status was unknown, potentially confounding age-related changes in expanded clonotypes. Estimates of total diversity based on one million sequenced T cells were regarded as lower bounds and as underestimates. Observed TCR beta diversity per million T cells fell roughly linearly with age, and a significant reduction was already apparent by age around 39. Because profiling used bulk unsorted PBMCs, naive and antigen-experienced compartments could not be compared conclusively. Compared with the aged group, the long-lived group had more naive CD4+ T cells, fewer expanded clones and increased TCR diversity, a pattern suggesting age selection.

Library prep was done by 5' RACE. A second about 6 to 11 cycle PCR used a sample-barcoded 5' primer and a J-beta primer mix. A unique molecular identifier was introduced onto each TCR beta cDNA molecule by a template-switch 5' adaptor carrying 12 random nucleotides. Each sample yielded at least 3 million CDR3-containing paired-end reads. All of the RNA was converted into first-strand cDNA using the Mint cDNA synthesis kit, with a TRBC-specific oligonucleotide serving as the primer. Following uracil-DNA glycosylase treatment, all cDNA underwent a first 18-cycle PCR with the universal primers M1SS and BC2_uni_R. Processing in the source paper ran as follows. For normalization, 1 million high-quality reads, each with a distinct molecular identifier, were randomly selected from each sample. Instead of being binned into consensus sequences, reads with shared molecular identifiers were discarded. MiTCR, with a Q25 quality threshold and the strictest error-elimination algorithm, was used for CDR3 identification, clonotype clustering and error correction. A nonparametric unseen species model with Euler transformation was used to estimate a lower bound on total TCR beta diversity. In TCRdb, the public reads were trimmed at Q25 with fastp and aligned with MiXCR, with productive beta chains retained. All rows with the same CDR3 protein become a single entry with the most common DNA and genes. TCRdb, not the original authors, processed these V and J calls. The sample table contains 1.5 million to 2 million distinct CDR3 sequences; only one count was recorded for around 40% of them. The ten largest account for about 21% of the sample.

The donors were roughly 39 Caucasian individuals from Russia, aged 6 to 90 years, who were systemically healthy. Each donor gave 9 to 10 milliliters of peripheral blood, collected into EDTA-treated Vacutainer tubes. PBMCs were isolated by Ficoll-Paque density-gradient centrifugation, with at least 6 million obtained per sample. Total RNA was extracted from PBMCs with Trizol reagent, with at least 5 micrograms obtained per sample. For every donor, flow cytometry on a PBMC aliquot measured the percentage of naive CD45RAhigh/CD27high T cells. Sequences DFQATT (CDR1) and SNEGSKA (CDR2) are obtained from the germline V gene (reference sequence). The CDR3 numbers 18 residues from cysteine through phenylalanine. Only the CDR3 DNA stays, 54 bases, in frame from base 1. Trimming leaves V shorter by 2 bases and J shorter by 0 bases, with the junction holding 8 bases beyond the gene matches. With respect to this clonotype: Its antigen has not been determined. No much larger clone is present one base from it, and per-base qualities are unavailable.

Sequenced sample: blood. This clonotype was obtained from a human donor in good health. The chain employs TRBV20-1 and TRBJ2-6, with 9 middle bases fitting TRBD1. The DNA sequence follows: TGCAGTGCTAGATCCGGACAGGGGTCGAACTCTGGGGCCAACGTCCTGACTTTC. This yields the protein CSARSGQGSNSGANVLTF.